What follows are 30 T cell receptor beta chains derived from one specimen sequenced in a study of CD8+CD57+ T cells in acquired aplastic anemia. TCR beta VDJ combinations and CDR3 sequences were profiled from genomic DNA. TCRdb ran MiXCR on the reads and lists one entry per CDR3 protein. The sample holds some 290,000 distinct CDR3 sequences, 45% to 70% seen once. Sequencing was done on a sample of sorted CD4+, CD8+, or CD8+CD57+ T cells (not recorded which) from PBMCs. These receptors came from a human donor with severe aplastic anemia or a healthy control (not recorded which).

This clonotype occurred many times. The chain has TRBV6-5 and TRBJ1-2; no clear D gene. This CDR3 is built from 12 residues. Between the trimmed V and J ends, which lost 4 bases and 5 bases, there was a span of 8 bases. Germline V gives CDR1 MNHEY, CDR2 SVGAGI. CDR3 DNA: TGTGCCAGCAGTTTAAATGGATATGGCTACACCTTC. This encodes CASSLNGYGYTF.

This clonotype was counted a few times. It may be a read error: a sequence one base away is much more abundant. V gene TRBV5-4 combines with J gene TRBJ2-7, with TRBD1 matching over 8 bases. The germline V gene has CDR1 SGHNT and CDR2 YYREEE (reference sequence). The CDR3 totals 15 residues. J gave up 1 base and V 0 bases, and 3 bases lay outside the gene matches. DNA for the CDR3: TGTGCCAGCAGCTTGGGGGGACAGGCTTCCTACGAGCAGTACTTC. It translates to CASSLGGQASYEQYF.

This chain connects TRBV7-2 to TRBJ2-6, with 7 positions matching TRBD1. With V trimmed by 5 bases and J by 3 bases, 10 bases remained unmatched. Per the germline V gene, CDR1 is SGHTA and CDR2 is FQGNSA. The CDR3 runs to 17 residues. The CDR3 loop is CASSPKAGTVGANVLTF. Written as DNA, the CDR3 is TGTGCCAGCAGCCCTAAGGCTGGGACAGTTGGGGCCAACGTCCTGACTTTC.

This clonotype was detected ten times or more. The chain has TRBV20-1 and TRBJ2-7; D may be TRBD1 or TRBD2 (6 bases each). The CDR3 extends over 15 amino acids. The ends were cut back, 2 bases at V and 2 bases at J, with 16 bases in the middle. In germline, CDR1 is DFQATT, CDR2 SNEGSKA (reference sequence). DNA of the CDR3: TGCAGTGCTAGAAACCCAAGGGGGGCCGCCTACGAGCAGTACTTC. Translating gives CSARNPRGAAYEQYF.

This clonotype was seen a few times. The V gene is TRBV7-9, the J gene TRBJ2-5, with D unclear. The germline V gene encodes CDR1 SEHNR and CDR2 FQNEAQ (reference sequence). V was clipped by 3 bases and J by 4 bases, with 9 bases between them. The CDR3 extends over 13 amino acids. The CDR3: CASSLLFPETQYF. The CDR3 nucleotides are TGTGCCAGCAGCTTGTTATTCCCAGAGACCCAGTACTTC.

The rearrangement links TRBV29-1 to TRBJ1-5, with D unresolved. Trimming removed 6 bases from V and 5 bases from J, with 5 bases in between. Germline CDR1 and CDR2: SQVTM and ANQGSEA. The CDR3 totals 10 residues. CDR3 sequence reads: CSVVDQPQHF. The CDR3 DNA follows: TGCAGCGTGGTGGATCAGCCCCAGCATTTT.

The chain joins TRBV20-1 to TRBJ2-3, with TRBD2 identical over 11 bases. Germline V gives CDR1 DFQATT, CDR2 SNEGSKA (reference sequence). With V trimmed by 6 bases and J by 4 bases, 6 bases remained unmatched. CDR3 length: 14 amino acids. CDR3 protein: CSAPTSGVSDTQYF. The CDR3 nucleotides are TGCAGTGCCCCGACTAGCGGGGTTTCAGATACGCAGTATTTT.

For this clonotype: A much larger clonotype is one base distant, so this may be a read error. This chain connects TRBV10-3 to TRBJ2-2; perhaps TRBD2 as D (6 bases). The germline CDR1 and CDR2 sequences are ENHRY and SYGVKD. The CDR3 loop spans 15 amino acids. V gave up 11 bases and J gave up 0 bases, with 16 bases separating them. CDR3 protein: CAGSIREANTGELFF. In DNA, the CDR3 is TGTGCCGGCAGTATAAGGGAGGCGAACACCGGGGAGCTGTTTTTT.

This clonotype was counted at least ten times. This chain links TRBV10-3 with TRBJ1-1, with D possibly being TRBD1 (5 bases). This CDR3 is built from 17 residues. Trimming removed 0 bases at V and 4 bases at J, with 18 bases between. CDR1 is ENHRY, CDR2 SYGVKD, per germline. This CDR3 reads CAISESSGLRVGTEAFF. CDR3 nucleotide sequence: TGTGCCATCAGTGAGTCGTCAGGGCTCAGGGTGGGCACTGAAGCTTTCTTT.

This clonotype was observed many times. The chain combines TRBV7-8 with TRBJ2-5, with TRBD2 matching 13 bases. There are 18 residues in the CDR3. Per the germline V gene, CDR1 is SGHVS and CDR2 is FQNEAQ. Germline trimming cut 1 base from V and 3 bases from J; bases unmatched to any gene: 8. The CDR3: CASSLGRRLAGGKETQYF. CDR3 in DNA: TGTGCCAGCAGCTTAGGTCGTCGACTAGCGGGGGGAAAAGAGACCCAGTACTTC.

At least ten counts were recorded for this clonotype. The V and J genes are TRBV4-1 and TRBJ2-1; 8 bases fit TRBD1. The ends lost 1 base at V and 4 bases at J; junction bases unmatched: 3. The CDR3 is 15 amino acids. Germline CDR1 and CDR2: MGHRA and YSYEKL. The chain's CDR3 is CASSQGDRGYNEQFF. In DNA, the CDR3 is TGCGCCAGCAGCCAAGGTGACAGGGGATACAATGAGCAGTTCTTC.

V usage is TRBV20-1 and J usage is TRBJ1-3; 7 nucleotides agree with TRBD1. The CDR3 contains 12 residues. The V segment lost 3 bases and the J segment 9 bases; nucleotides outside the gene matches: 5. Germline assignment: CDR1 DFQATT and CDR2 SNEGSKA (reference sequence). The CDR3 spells CSASRQGPTIYF. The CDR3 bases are TGCAGTGCTAGTAGACAGGGTCCCACCATATATTTT.

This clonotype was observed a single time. CDR3 amino acids: CATSEGRETSEQFF. The CDR3 DNA reads TGTGCCACCAGTGAGGGACGGGAAACTAGTGAGCAGTTCTTC. The genes are TRBV24-1 and TRBJ2-1; D tentatively fits TRBD1 or TRBD2 (5 bases each). Trimming left V 4 bases short and J 9 bases short, with 15 bases between. The CDR3 spans 14 residues. Germline V gene lookup returns CDR1 KGHDR and CDR2 SFDVKD.

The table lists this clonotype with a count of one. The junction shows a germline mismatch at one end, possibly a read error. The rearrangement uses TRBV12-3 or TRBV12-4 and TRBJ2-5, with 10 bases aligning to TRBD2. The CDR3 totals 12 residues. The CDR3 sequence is CASRTPTSGVDF. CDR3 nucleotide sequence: TGTGCCAGCAGGACGCCAACTAGCGGGGTTGACTTC.

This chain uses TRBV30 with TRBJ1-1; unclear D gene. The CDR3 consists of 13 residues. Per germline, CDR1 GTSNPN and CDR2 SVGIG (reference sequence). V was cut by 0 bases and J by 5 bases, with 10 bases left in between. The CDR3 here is CAWSVEARTEAFF. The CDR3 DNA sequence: TGTGCCTGGAGTGTAGAGGCGCGGACTGAAGCTTTCTTT.

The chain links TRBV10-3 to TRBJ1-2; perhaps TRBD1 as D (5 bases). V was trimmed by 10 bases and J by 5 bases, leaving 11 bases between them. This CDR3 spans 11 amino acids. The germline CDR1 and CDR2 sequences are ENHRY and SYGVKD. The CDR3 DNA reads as TGTGCCACCAACGGGGGGTATGGCTACACCTTC. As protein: CATNGGYGYTF.

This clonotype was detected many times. The CDR3 sequence: CASSQELGQVGHEQYF. The CDR3 DNA reads TGTGCCAGCAGCCAAGAACTCGGACAGGTCGGCCACGAGCAGTACTTC. This chain connects TRBV4-2 to TRBJ2-7; TRBD1 matches 7 bases. V lost 0 bases and J lost 5; bases outside the gene matches: 10. The CDR3 has 16 amino acids. CDR1 and CDR2 (germline): LGHNA, YNFKEQ.

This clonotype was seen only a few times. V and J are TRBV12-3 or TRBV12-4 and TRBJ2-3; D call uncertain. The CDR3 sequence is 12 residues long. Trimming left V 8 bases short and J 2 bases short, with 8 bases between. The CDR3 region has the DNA TGTGCCAGCGTCGGCTACACAGATACGCAGTATTTT. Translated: CASVGYTDTQYF.

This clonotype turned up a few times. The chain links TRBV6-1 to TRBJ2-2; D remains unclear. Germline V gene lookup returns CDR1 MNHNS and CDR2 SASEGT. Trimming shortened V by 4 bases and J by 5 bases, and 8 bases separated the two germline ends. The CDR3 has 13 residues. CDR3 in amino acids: CASSVRETGELFF. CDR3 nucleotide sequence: TGTGCCAGCAGTGTAAGGGAAACCGGGGAGCTGTTTTTT.

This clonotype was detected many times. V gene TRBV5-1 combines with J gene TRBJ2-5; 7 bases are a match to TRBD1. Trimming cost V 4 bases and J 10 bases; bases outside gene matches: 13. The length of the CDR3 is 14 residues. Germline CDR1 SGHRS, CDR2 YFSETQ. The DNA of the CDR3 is TGCGCCAGCAGCCTGGGGGTCCGCGACAGGGACCAGTACTTC. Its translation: CASSLGVRDRDQYF.

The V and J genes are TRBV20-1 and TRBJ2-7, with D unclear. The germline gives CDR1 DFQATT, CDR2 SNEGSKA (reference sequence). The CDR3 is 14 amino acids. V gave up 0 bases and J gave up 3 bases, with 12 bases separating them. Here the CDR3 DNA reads TGCAGTGCTAGAGATCCTGAGGCCCTCTACGAGCAGTACTTC. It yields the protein CSARDPEALYEQYF.

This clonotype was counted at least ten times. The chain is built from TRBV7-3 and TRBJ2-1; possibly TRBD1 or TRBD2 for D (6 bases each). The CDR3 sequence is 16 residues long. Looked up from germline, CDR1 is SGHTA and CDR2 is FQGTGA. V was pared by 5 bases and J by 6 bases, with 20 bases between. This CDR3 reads CASSNRGTKGGNEQFF. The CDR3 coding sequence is TGTGCCAGCAGCAACCGCGGGACAAAAGGGGGCAATGAGCAGTTCTTC.

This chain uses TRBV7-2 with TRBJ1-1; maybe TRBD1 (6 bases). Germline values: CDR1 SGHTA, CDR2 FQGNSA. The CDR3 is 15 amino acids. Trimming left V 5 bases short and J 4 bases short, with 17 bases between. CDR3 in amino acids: CASSPGQGGGTEAFF. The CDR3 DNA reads TGTGCCAGCAGCCCTGGTCAGGGAGGGGGCACTGAAGCTTTCTTT.

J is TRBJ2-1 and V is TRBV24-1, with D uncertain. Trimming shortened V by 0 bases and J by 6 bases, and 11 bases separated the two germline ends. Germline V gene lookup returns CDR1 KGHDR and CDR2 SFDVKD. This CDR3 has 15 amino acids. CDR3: CATSDLSGLGNEQFF. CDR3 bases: TGTGCCACCAGTGATTTGTCCGGGTTAGGCAATGAGCAGTTCTTC.

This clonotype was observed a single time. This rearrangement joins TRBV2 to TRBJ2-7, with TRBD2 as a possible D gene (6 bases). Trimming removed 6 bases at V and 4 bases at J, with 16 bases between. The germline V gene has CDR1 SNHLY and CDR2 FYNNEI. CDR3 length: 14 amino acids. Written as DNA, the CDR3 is TGTGCCAGCAGGAGGGGAGGTGGGCTATACGAGCAGTACTTC. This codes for CASRRGGGLYEQYF.

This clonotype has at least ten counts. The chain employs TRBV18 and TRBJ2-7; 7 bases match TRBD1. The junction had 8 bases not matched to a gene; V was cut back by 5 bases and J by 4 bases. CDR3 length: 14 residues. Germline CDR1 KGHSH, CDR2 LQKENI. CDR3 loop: CASSKQTGKYEQYF. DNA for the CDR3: TGTGCCAGCTCAAAACAGACAGGGAAGTACGAGCAGTACTTC.

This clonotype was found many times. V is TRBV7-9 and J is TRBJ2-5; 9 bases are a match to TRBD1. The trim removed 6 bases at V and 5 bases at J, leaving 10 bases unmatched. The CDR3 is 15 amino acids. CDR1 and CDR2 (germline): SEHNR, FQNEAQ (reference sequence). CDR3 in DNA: TGTGCCAGCAGGAGAGCCTCCGACAGGGGGGAGACCCAGTACTTC. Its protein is CASRRASDRGETQYF.

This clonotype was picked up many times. The CDR3 DNA is TGCGCCAGCAGCCAAGATCCCCACGGCGAGCAGTACTTC. This translates into CASSQDPHGEQYF. This rearrangement joins TRBV4-1 to TRBJ2-7, with unresolved D. CDR1 and CDR2 (germline): MGHRA, YSYEKL. The CDR3 spans 13 residues. V lost 0 bases, J lost 6 bases, and 9 bases lay in between.

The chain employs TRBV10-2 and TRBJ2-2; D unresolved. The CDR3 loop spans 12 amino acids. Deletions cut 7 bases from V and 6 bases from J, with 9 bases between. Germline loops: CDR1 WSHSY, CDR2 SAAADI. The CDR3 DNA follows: TGCGCCAGCAAGTTGGGTTCCGGGGAGCTGTTTTTT. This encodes CASKLGSGELFF.

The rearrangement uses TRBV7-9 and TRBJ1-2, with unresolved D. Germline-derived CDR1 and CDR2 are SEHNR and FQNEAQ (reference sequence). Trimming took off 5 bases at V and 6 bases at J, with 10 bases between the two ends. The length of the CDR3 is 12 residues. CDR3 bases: TGTGCCAGCAGCCCGTTGTCCCATGGCTACACCTTC. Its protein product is CASSPLSHGYTF.